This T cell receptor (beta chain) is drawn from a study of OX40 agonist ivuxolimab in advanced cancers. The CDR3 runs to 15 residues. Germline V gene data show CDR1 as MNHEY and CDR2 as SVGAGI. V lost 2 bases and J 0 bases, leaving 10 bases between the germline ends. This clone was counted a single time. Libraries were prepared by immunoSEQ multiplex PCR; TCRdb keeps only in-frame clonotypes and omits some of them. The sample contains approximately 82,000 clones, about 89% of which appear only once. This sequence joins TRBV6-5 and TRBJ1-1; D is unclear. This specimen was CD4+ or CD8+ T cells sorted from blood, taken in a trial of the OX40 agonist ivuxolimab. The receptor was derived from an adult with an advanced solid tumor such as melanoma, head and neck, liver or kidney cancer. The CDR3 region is CASSYLPPLNTEAFF. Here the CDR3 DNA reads TGTGCCAGCAGTTACCTCCCGCCCTTGAACACTGAAGCTTTCTTT.